Following are 26 T cell receptor beta chains from one sample sequenced in a study of blood T cell repertoires in COVID-19. Only in-frame clones appear in the TCRdb table, and some are missing; sequencing was by immunoSEQ multiplex PCR. In the table there are about 60,000 clones, about 87% of which are singletons. Sequenced sample: peripheral blood. Receptors originate from a human donor with active COVID-19. The donor label of this sample is uncertain.

This chain uses TRBV18 with TRBJ2-5; D is unresolved. CDR3 size: 14 residues. Germline lookup yields CDR1 KGHSH and CDR2 LQKENI. The ends were cut back, 0 bases at V and 1 base at J, with 6 bases in the middle. CDR3: CASSPPNIQETQYF. The DNA for the CDR3 is TGTGCCAGCTCACCACCAAACATCCAAGAGACCCAGTACTTC. The variable domain in full, with the rest retrieved from reference TRBV18 and TRBJ2-5, is NAGVMQNPRHLVRRRGQEARLRCSPMKGHSHVYWYRQLPEEGLKFMVYLQKENIIDESGMPKERFSAEFPKEGPSILRIQQVVRGDSAAYFCASSPPNIQETQYFGPGTRLLVL.

This clone has only one observation. V usage is TRBV12-3 or TRBV12-4 and J usage is TRBJ2-5, with 8 positions matching TRBD1. The CDR3 length is 13 residues. Germline trimming cut 6 bases from V and 7 bases from J; bases unmatched to any gene: 7. The CDR3 region is CASRQGAQGTQYF. The DNA for the CDR3 is TGTGCCAGCAGGCAGGGGGCGCAGGGGACCCAGTACTTC.

CDR3 sequence: CASSQEGGSNSNQPQHF. The CDR3 DNA sequence: TGCGCCAGCAGCCAAGAGGGGGGGAGTAATAGCAATCAGCCCCAGCATTTT. The chain employs TRBV4-1 and TRBJ1-5; D might be TRBD1 (5 bases). Trimming removed 0 bases from V and 0 bases from J, with 12 bases in between. Germline V gives CDR1 MGHRA, CDR2 YSYEKL. CDR3 length: 17 amino acids.

The rearrangement uses TRBV10-2 and TRBJ2-3; 12 nucleotides line up with TRBD2. The V gene's germline CDR1 is WSHSY and CDR2 SAAADI. The CDR3 has 14 residues. Unmatched junction bases numbered 5, after V lost 5 bases and J lost 8 bases. This CDR3 is CASSPLAGGRTQYF. The CDR3 DNA follows: TGCGCCAGCAGTCCTCTAGCGGGGGGGCGTACGCAGTATTTT.

The V gene is TRBV5-6, the J gene TRBJ2-1, with D tentatively TRBD1 (6 bases). The CDR3 consists of 14 residues. Trimming shortened V by 5 bases and J by 5 bases, and 14 bases separated the two germline ends. Germline CDR1 SGHDT, CDR2 YYEEEE. This chain's CDR3 is CASRTLTGNNEQFF. The CDR3 DNA follows: TGTGCCAGCAGGACCCTGACAGGTAACAATGAGCAGTTCTTC.

V is TRBV3-1 (or the pseudogene TRBV3-2) and J is TRBJ2-1; 9 bases fit TRBD2. V lost 4 bases to trimming and J lost 5 bases; unmatched junction nucleotides: 6. CDR3 length equals 15 residues. Germline values: CDR1 LGHDT, CDR2 YNNKEL (reference sequence). Here the CDR3 reads CASSLRTSVNNEQFF. DNA of the CDR3: TGTGCCAGCAGCCTCAGGACTAGCGTGAACAATGAGCAGTTCTTC.

CDR3 loop: CATSSSFGLANEQFF. The CDR3 DNA is TGTGCCACCAGCAGTTCTTTTGGGCTAGCGAATGAGCAGTTCTTC. V usage is TRBV15 and J usage is TRBJ2-1; D perhaps matches TRBD2 (6 bases). The germline CDR1 and CDR2 sequences are LNHNV and YYDKDF (reference sequence). This CDR3 is built from 15 residues. The V gene lost 3 bases and the J gene lost 7 bases, with 16 bases spanning the gap. The variable domain in full, with the rest retrieved from reference TRBV15 and TRBJ2-1, is DAMVIQNPRYQVTQFGKPVTLSCSQTLNHNVMYWYQQKSSQAPKLLFHYYDKDFNNEADTPDNFQSRRPNTSFCFLDIRSPGLGDTAMYLCATSSSFGLANEQFFGPGTRLTVL.

The rearrangement joins TRBV19 to TRBJ2-2; perhaps TRBD1 as D (6 bases). The CDR3 runs 15 residues. Germline-derived CDR1 and CDR2 are LNHDA and SQIVND (reference sequence). Trimming took 5 bases from V and 0 from J, leaving 10 bases between them. Here the CDR3 reads CASSPGTTNTGELFF. CDR3 nucleotide sequence: TGTGCCAGTAGTCCCGGGACAACGAACACCGGGGAGCTGTTTTTT.

The V call is TRBV7-3, the J call TRBJ1-1; no reliable D call. CDR3 length: 13 amino acids. Per germline, CDR1 SGHTA and CDR2 FQGTGA. Trimming took 5 bases from V and 1 from J, leaving 8 bases between them. CDR3: CASSRGSNTEAFF. In nucleotides, the CDR3 is TGTGCCAGCAGCCGAGGGTCGAACACTGAAGCTTTCTTT.

CDR3 DNA: TGTGCCAGCAGCCGGGTTGTAGAAACTGAAGCTTTCTTT. Translating it yields CASSRVVETEAFF. The chain carries TRBV5-8 and TRBJ1-1; D is unclear. The germline V gene encodes CDR1 SGHTS and CDR2 YDEGEE. This CDR3 spans 13 amino acids. With 4 bases removed from V and 5 bases from J, the gap between germline ends came to 12 bases.

This chain joins TRBV5-6 and TRBJ1-2; D unresolved. CDR1 and CDR2 from the germline V gene are SGHDT and YYEEEE. The CDR3 is 15 amino acids. V lost 4 bases to trimming and J lost 5 bases, with 18 bases between them. CDR3 residues: CASSPGGGIGYGYTF. The CDR3 coding sequence is TGTGCCAGCAGCCCGGGAGGTGGGATCGGGTATGGCTACACCTTC.

CDR3 residues: CASSIGLRVSPLHF. The CDR3 region has the DNA TGTGCCAGTAGTATAGGACTCAGGGTATCACCCCTCCACTTT. This rearrangement joins TRBV19 to TRBJ1-6; TRBD1 is a possible D gene (5 bases). Trimming stripped 1 base from V and 10 bases from J, with 11 bases between. This CDR3 is 14 amino acids long. Germline V CDR1 and CDR2: LNHDA, SQIVND (reference sequence).

The V and J genes are TRBV3-1 (or the pseudogene TRBV3-2) and TRBJ2-5; the D gene is possibly TRBD2 (5 bases). The V gene's germline CDR1 is LGHDT and CDR2 YNNKEL (reference sequence). The CDR3 contains 16 residues. Trimming removed 3 bases from V and 2 bases from J, with 16 bases in between. CDR3 coding DNA: TGTGCCAGCAGCCACCGAGGTAGTAGCGAACAAGAGACCCAGTACTTC. Amino acids: CASSHRGSSEQETQYF.

The chain employs TRBV2 and TRBJ1-5; 11 positions match TRBD1. The length of the CDR3 is 16 residues. Germline values: CDR1 SNHLY, CDR2 FYNNEI. J lost 7 bases, V lost 5 bases, and 10 bases had no gene match. CDR3 sequence reads: CASSKGQGAGRQPQHF. Written as DNA, the CDR3 is TGTGCCAGCAGTAAAGGACAGGGGGCGGGAAGGCAGCCCCAGCATTTT.

The chain uses TRBV11-2 and TRBJ2-1; TRBD2 matches at 7 bases. The CDR3 contains 16 residues. V dropped 6 bases and J dropped 4; count of bases not matched to a gene: 12. CDR1 is SGHAT and CDR2 is FQNNGV in the germline V gene. The CDR3 is CASRYRLASGYNEQFF. CDR3 DNA: TGTGCCAGCAGATACCGACTAGCCAGTGGTTACAATGAGCAGTTCTTC.

The chain joins TRBV5-6 to TRBJ2-1; the D is unclear. Germline loops: CDR1 SGHDT, CDR2 YYEEEE. V was clipped by 2 bases and J by 8 bases, with 11 bases between them. This CDR3 region has 13 residues. CDR3 protein: CASSLNSFDEQFF. The CDR3 DNA reads as TGTGCCAGCAGCTTAAATAGTTTCGATGAGCAGTTCTTC.

The rearrangement uses TRBV18 and TRBJ1-1, with 11 bases matching TRBD1. The V gene end was trimmed by 6 bases and the J gene end by 5 bases; junction bases not matched to a gene: 5. The CDR3 covers 14 residues. Germline V CDR1 and CDR2: KGHSH, LQKENI. CDR3 sequence: CASSYGQGATEAFF. For the CDR3, the DNA is TGTGCCAGCTCTTACGGACAGGGGGCAACTGAAGCTTTCTTT.

This clone has only a few counts. This chain links TRBV18 with TRBJ1-5, with 8 bases that match TRBD1. V dropped 1 base and J dropped 3; count of bases not matched to a gene: 5. CDR1 is KGHSH and CDR2 is LQKENI in the germline V gene. The CDR3 sequence is 16 residues long. The CDR3 coding sequence is TGTGCCAGCTCACCACTCTCAGGGGGCCCCAATCAGCCCCAGCATTTT. Protein product: CASSPLSGGPNQPQHF.

The genes are TRBV25-1 and TRBJ2-3; 10 positions agree with TRBD2. In germline, CDR1 is MGHDK, CDR2 SYGVNS. The CDR3 is 14 residues long. V shed 10 bases and J 1 base; nucleotides not matched to a gene: 5. DNA of the CDR3: TGTGCCACCGTTCTAGCGGGAGGCACAGATACGCAGTATTTT. Amino acids: CATVLAGGTDTQYF.

The chain uses TRBV5-6 and TRBJ2-3, with 8 bases identical to TRBD1. The CDR3 runs 16 residues. V lost 2 bases to trimming and J lost 1 base; unmatched junction nucleotides: 6. The germline V gene has CDR1 SGHDT and CDR2 YYEEEE. The chain's CDR3 is CASSFYDRGGTDTQYF. The CDR3 nucleotides read TGTGCCAGCAGCTTCTACGACAGGGGCGGCACAGATACGCAGTATTTT.

The V and J genes are TRBV5-1 and TRBJ2-3; 7 bases map to TRBD2. This CDR3 region has 15 residues. Unmatched junction bases numbered 11, after V lost 5 bases and J lost 5 bases. Germline lookup yields CDR1 SGHRS and CDR2 YFSETQ. CDR3 in amino acids: CASSTDGTKKDTQYF. DNA for the CDR3: TGCGCCAGCAGTACCGACGGGACTAAGAAAGATACGCAGTATTTT. Combining the CDR3 with reference TRBV5-1 and TRBJ2-3 gives the whole variable domain KAGVTQTPRYLIKTRGQQVTLSCSPISGHRSVSWYQQTPGQGLQFLFEYFSETQRNKGNFPGRFSGRQFSNSRSEMNVSTLELGDSALYLCASSTDGTKKDTQYFGPGTRLTVL.

The rearrangement links TRBV14 to TRBJ2-1, with a possible D match to TRBD1 (6 bases). The ends were cut back, 0 bases at V and 1 base at J, with 7 bases in the middle. CDR3 length equals 15 residues. CDR1 is SGHDN, CDR2 FVKESK, per germline. DNA for the CDR3: TGTGCCAGCAGCCAAGAACAGGGTTCCTACAATGAGCAGTTCTTC. Protein sequence: CASSQEQGSYNEQFF.

The chain carries TRBV28 and TRBJ2-1; weak D call: TRBD1 (6 bases). CDR1 and CDR2 (germline): MDHEN, SYDVKM. Trimming took off 1 base at V and 8 bases at J, with 12 bases between the two ends. The length of the CDR3 is 14 residues. CDR3 in DNA: TGTGCCAGCAGTTTATATCAGGGGTACGATGAGCAGTTCTTC. This gives the protein CASSLYQGYDEQFF.

The chain carries TRBV20-1 and TRBJ2-7; 8 nucleotides line up with TRBD1. CDR3 length: 15 residues. With V trimmed by 3 bases and J by 5 bases, 12 bases remained unmatched. Germline lookup yields CDR1 DFQATT and CDR2 SNEGSKA (reference sequence). The CDR3 is CSASSDRGKMDEQYF. As DNA, the CDR3 is TGCAGTGCTAGTTCCGACAGGGGTAAGATGGACGAGCAGTACTTC.

This clone was seen only once. The chain has TRBV12-2 and TRBJ2-1; the tabulated D call, TRBD2, remains unverified against the DNA. TRBV12-2 is noted as a pseudogene. CDR3 length equals 20 residues. For the CDR3, the DNA is TGTGCAAGTCGCGCCCGCCTTACACTAGCGGGAGGCCACGTTTCTAGTGAGCAGTTCTTC. It specifies CASRARLTLAGGHVSSEQFF.

The gene calls are TRBV18 and TRBJ1-5, with D uncertain. This CDR3 has 13 residues. Germline V gives CDR1 KGHSH, CDR2 LQKENI. V lost 3 bases and J lost 5, with 8 bases in between. The CDR3 protein is CASSPAGDQPQHF. The CDR3 bases are TGTGCCAGCTCACCGGCGGGAGATCAGCCCCAGCATTTT. Full variable domain (outside the CDR3, taken from reference TRBV18 and TRBJ1-5): NAGVMQNPRHLVRRRGQEARLRCSPMKGHSHVYWYRQLPEEGLKFMVYLQKENIIDESGMPKERFSAEFPKEGPSILRIQQVVRGDSAAYFCASSPAGDQPQHFGDGTRLSIL.